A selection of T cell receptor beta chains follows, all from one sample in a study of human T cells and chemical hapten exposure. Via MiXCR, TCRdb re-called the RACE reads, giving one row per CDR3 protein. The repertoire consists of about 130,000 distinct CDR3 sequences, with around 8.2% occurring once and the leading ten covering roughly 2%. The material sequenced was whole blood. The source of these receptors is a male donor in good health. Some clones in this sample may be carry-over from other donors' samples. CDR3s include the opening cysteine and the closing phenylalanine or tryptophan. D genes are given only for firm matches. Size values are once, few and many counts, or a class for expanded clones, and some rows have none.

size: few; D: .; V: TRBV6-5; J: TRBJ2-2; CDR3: CASSYGGGVGNTGELFF; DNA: TGTGCCAGCAGTTACGGGGGCGGGGTGGGTAACACCGGGGAGCTGTTTTTT
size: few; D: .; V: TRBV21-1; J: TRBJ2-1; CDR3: CASSKGDLPSYNEQFF; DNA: TGTGCCAGCAGCAAGGGTGACTTACCGTCCTACAATGAGCAGTTCTTC
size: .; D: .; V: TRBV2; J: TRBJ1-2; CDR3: CASSARQGYGYTF; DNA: TGTGCCAGCAGTGCTCGGCAGGGGTATGGCTACACCTTC
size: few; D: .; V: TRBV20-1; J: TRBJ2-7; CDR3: CSARRSRLSYEQYF; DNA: TGCAGTGCTAGACGTAGCCGGCTCTCCTACGAGCAGTACTTC
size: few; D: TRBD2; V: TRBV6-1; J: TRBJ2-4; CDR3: CASSVRGLASNIQYF; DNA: TGTGCCAGCAGTGTCAGAGGACTAGCGAGCAACATTCAGTACTTC
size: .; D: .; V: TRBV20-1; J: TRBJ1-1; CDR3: CSARGAGIAEAFF; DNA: TGCAGTGCTAGAGGGGCAGGGATTGCTGAAGCTTTCTTT
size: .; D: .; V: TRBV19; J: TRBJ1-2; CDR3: CASNQPQRDGYTF; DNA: TGTGCCAGTAATCAGCCTCAACGGGATGGCTACACCTTC
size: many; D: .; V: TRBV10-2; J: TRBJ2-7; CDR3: CASSDRTPAYEQYF; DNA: TGCGCCAGCAGTGACCGGACACCCGCCTACGAGCAGTACTTC
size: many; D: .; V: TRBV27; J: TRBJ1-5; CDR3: CASRMGFTGSNQPQHF; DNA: TGTGCCAGCAGAATGGGATTTACCGGGAGCAATCAGCCCCAGCATTTT
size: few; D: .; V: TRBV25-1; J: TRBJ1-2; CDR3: CASSETLAGGYTF; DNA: TGTGCCAGCAGTGAGACCCTCGCCGGGGGCTACACCTTC
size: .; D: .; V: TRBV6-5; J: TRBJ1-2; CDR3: CATLTRSSYGYTF; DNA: TGTGCCACTCTGACACGCAGCAGCTATGGCTACACCTTC
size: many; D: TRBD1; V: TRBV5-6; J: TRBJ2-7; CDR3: CASSLVTGVGEQYF; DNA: TGTGCCAGCAGCTTGGTTACAGGGGTTGGCGAGCAGTACTTC
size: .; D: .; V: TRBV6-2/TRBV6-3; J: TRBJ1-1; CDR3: CASSYPGSEAFF; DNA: TGTGCCAGCAGTTACCCGGGCAGTGAAGCTTTCTTT
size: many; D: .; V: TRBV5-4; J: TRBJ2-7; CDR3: CASSLGGRYEQYF; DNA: TGTGCCAGCAGCTTAGGCGGGCGCTACGAGCAGTACTTC
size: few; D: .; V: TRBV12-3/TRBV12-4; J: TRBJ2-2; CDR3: CASSFRRGAGELFF; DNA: TGTGCCAGCAGTTTCCGCAGGGGCGCCGGGGAGCTGTTTTTT
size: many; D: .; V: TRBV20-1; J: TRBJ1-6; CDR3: CSASPTRGENSPLHF; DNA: TGCAGTGCTAGCCCTACGAGGGGGGAAAATTCACCCCTCCACTTT
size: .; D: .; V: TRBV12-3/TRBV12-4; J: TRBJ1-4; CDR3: CASSRLATNEKLFF; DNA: TGTGCCAGCAGCCGGCTTGCAACTAATGAAAAACTGTTTTTT
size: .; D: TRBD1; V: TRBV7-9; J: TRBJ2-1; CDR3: CASSLRNWGQGAYNEQFF; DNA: TGTGCCAGCAGCTTAAGAAATTGGGGACAGGGGGCCTACAATGAGCAGTTCTTC
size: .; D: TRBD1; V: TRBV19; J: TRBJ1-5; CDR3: CASTVTGENNQPQHF; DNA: TGTGCCAGTACTGTGACAGGGGAAAACAATCAGCCCCAGCATTTT
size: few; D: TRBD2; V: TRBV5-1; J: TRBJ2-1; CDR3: CASSWETSGSSYNEQFF; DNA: TGCGCCAGCAGCTGGGAAACTAGCGGGAGCTCCTACAATGAGCAGTTCTTC
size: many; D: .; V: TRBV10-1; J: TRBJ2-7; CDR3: CASSGQLQDPQYF; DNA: TGCGCCAGCAGTGGGCAGCTCCAAGATCCGCAGTACTTC
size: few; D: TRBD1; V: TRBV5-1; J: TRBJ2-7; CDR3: CASSLSGTVSYEQYF; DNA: TGCGCCAGCAGCTTGTCGGGGACAGTCTCCTACGAGCAGTACTTC
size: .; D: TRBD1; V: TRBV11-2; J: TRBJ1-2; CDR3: CASSLAGTGGAYGYTF; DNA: TGTGCCAGCAGCTTAGCCGGGACAGGGGGGGCCTATGGCTACACCTTC
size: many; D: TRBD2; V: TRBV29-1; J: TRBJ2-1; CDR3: CSVLLAASYNEQFF; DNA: TGCAGCGTTCTTCTAGCGGCCTCCTACAATGAGCAGTTCTTC
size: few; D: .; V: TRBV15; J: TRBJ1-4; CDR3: CATSRGVDATNEKLFF; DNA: TGTGCCACCAGCAGAGGGGTGGATGCAACTAATGAAAAACTGTTTTTT
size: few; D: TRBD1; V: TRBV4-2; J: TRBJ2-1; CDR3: CASSQDPGQAFGRNEQFF; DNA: TGTGCCAGCAGCCAAGATCCGGGACAGGCATTTGGGAGAAATGAGCAGTTCTTC